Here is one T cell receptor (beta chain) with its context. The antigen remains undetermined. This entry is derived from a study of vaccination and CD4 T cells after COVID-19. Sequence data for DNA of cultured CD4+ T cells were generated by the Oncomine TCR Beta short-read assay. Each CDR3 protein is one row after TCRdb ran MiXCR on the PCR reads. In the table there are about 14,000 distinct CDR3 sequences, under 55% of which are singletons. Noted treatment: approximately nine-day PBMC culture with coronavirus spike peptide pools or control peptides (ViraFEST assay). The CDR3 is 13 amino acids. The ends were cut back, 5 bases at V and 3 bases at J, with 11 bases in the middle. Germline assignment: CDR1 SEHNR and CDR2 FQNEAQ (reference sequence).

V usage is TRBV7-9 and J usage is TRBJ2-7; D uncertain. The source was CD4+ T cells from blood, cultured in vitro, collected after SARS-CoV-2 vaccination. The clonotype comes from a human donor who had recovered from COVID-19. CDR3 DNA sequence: TGTGCCAGCAGCCCCCCAACACTCTACGAGCAGTACTTC. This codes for CASSPPTLYEQYF.